This T cell receptor (beta chain) emerged from a study of blood T cell repertoires in COVID-19. Study overall: PBMCs, B-cell-depleted T cells, or T cells were the source of the cDNA or gDNA that made up the material.

CDR1 and CDR2 from the germline V gene are LGHNA and YSLEER. The CDR3 sequence is 15 residues long. V lost 6 bases and J lost 0; bases outside the gene matches: 7. Participant ages covered roughly 18 to 89 years across about two dozen US areas. In assigning cohorts, the study relied on participant-reported clinical history. In the authors' workflow: Amplification of reference gene primers provided the estimated nucleated cell counts. Sequencing was performed with immunoSEQ multiplex PCR; in TCRdb, only in-frame clones are kept and a portion is missing. V and J calls and clone size are those listed in that table; D and trimming were worked out from the DNA. The table has about 200,000 clones, roughly 83% seen once.

The sequenced material came from PBMCs or T cells enriched from blood (not recorded which). The V call is TRBV4-3, the J call TRBJ2-7; 8 nucleotides align to TRBD1. The sequence was obtained from a man between 35 and 55 years old with acute COVID-19. The CDR3 nucleotides are TGCGCCAGCAGTCCCGACAGGGGCACCTCCTACGAGCAGTACTTC. This encodes CASSPDRGTSYEQYF.